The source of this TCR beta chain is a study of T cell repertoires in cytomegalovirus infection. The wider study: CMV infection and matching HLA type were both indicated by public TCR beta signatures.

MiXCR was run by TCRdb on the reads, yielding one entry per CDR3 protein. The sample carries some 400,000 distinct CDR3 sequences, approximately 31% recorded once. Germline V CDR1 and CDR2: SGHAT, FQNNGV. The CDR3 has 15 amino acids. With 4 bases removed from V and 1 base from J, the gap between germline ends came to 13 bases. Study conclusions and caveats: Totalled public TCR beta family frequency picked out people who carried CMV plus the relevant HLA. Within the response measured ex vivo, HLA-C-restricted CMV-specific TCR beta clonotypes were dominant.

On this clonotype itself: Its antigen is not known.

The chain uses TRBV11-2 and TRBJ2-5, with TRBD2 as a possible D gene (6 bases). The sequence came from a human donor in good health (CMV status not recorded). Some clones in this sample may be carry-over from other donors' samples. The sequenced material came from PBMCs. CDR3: CASSSLVSGQETQYF. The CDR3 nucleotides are TGTGCCAGCAGCTCACTCGTTAGCGGCCAAGAGACCCAGTACTTC.